These 31 T cell receptor beta chains were sequenced from one sample in a study of beta chain features in type 1 diabetes (dated by TCRdb to the late 2010s). Library preparation used the immunoSEQ multiplex PCR assay. The High Capacity cDNA Reverse Transcription Kit was used to reverse transcribe all of the isolated RNA, meaning that expressed TCRB transcripts were what got sequenced. TCRdb retrieved this table from immuneACCESS and kept in-frame rearrangements only. Not all clones are present; in checked studies, unresolved V genes account for under half, and no reason is known for the remainder. The sample has 500,000 to 850,000 clones on record, around an eighth of them singletons. Just under 0.04% of the sample is held by the ten biggest clonotypes. These receptors are not linked to any known antigen. On the study overall, not on this receptor specifically: Type 1 diabetes patients showed a moderate but significant shortening of TCRB CDR3 length in all four CD4+ subsets.

Material for sequencing was naive CD4+ T cells from blood. What this sample's cell subset or site label stands for: true naive CD4+ T cells. Receptor source: a man aged 18 to 30 with type 1 diabetes.

This clone turned up a few times. J is TRBJ1-6 and V is TRBV28, with 9 bases that match TRBD1. The CDR3 length is 13 residues. Losses at the gene ends were 5 bases for V and 13 bases for J; bases not matched to a gene: 6. Germline V lookup: CDR1 MDHEN, CDR2 SYDVKM. In nucleotides, the CDR3 is TGTGCCAGCAGTGACAGACAGGGGGATCCCCTCCACTTT. Translated: CASSDRQGDPLHF.

This clone was observed a handful of times. The chain joins TRBV11-2 to TRBJ1-4, with D hard to call. V dropped 8 bases and J dropped 3 bases, with 10 bases sitting between them. CDR1 is SGHAT, CDR2 FQNNGV, per germline. The CDR3 covers 13 residues. CDR3 in amino acids: CASGSSPNEKLFF. For the CDR3, the DNA is TGTGCCAGCGGAAGCTCCCCTAATGAAAAACTGTTTTTT.

The chain employs TRBV5-4 and TRBJ2-5; D is uncertain. The germline V gene encodes CDR1 SGHNT and CDR2 YYREEE (reference sequence). This CDR3 has 14 amino acids. V dropped 0 bases and J dropped 2 bases, with 8 bases sitting between them. The CDR3, as DNA: TGTGCCAGCAGCTTGGCCTTGGGGCAAGAGACCCAGTACTTC. Residues: CASSLALGQETQYF.

V gene TRBV29-1 combines with J gene TRBJ2-7; TRBD1 matches 7 bases. Trimming cost V 7 bases and J 6 bases; bases outside gene matches: 12. This CDR3 is 13 amino acids long. The germline V gene encodes CDR1 SQVTM and CDR2 ANQGSEA. CDR3 DNA sequence: TGCAGCGCCGCACACAGGGGAAATGCCGAGCAGTACTTC. This sequence encodes CSAAHRGNAEQYF.

This chain joins TRBV6-5 and TRBJ1-2, with 9 bases lining up with TRBD1. After removal of 6 bases from V and 4 bases from J, the junction contained 9 bases not matched to a gene. The CDR3 has 15 amino acids. Germline assignment: CDR1 MNHEY and CDR2 SVGAGI. The CDR3 loop is CASRDTGGASYGYTF. As DNA, the CDR3 is TGTGCCAGCAGAGACACAGGGGGCGCAAGCTATGGCTACACCTTC.

This chain connects TRBV30 to TRBJ2-1, with 15 bases identical to TRBD2. Germline V CDR1 and CDR2: GTSNPN, SVGIG (reference sequence). There are 15 residues in the CDR3. V was pared by 1 base and J by 8 bases, with 3 bases of the junction left unmatched. The CDR3 coding sequence is TGTGCCTGGAGTGGGACTAGCGGGAGGGCCTATGAGCAGTTCTTC. Protein: CAWSGTSGRAYEQFF.

V and J are TRBV28 and TRBJ2-4; possible D gene TRBD2, 6 bases. Between the trimmed V and J ends, which lost 3 bases and 5 bases, there was a span of 26 bases. Germline CDR1 is MDHEN and CDR2 is SYDVKM. The CDR3 sequence is 19 residues long. The CDR3: CASSFRFGGLGGFENIQYF. Written as DNA, the CDR3 is TGTGCCAGCAGTTTCCGGTTCGGGGGACTCGGGGGTTTCGAAAACATTCAGTACTTC. The variable domain in full, completed from reference TRBV28 and TRBJ2-4, reads DVKVTQSSRYLVKRTGEKVFLECVQDMDHENMFWYRQDPGLGLRLIYFSYDVKMKEKGDIPEGYSVSREKKERFSLILESASTNQTSMYLCASSFRFGGLGGFENIQYFGAGTRLSVL.

This clone was found a few times. The chain links TRBV7-9 to TRBJ2-1, with 8 bases fitting TRBD2. This CDR3 comprises 16 residues. Per the germline V gene, CDR1 is SEHNR and CDR2 is FQNEAQ (reference sequence). J lost 5 bases, V lost 0 bases, and 6 bases had no gene match. CDR3 coding DNA: TGTGCCAGCAGCTTAGCCGGGACTAGAGTTCACAATGAGCAGTTCTTC. This codes for CASSLAGTRVHNEQFF.

In nucleotides, the CDR3 is TGTGCCAGCATCCTCAGGGGGACCGGGGAGCTGTTTTTT. Its protein is CASILRGTGELFF. The rearrangement joins TRBV6-6 to TRBJ2-2; 7 bases match TRBD1. The germline V gene encodes CDR1 MNHNY and CDR2 SVGAGI (reference sequence). CDR3 length: 13 amino acids. V lost 7 bases, J lost 5 bases, and 4 bases stayed unmatched.

This chain uses TRBV6-1 with TRBJ2-1; TRBD2 matches at 9 bases. Looked up from germline, CDR1 is MNHNS and CDR2 is SASEGT. V lost 4 bases and J lost 0; bases outside the gene matches: 4. The CDR3 covers 16 residues. The CDR3 DNA follows: TGTGCCAGCAGTGGGCTAGCGGGATACTCCTACAATGAGCAGTTCTTC. It yields the protein CASSGLAGYSYNEQFF.

This rearrangement joins TRBV25-1 to TRBJ1-2; possible D gene TRBD1, 5 bases. Germline V gene sequence: CDR1 MGHDK, CDR2 SYGVNS. The CDR3 has 15 residues. V shed 5 bases and J shed 8 bases, with 21 bases lying between them. CDR3 residues: CASSQKGPPRKGYTF. CDR3 sequence (DNA): TGTGCCAGCAGTCAAAAGGGGCCCCCACGCAAGGGCTACACCTTC.

The chain uses TRBV6-5 and TRBJ2-1; 10 nucleotides agree with TRBD1. In germline, CDR1 is MNHEY, CDR2 SVGAGI. With V trimmed by 4 bases and J by 4 bases, 4 bases remained unmatched. There are 15 residues in the CDR3. CDR3 coding DNA: TGTGCCAGCAGTTCCGTGGGACAGGGGTACAATGAGCAGTTCTTC. Its translation is CASSSVGQGYNEQFF.

The gene calls are TRBV5-1 and TRBJ2-5; D is perhaps TRBD1 or TRBD2 (5 bases each). Per the germline V gene, CDR1 is SGHRS and CDR2 is YFSETQ. Trimming took off 4 bases at V and 2 bases at J, with 12 bases between the two ends. The CDR3 consists of 14 residues. In DNA, the CDR3 is TGCGCCAGCAGCGGGGGACGTATACAAGAGACCCAGTACTTC. Protein: CASSGGRIQETQYF.

This clone has only a few counts. The rearrangement joins TRBV9 to TRBJ2-3; D possibly uses TRBD1 or TRBD2 (5 bases each). There are 14 residues in the CDR3. The germline gives CDR1 SGDLS, CDR2 YYNGEE. Trimming removed 1 base from V and 6 bases from J, with 12 bases in between. DNA for the CDR3: TGTGCCAGCAGCGTAAGTCGAGGGGTCGATACGCAGTATTTT. Protein sequence: CASSVSRGVDTQYF. Filled out from reference TRBV9 and TRBJ2-3, the complete variable domain reads DSGVTQTPKHLITATGQRVTLRCSPRSGDLSVYWYQQSLDQGLQFLIQYYNGEERAKGNILERFSAQQFPDLHSELNLSSLELGDSALYFCASSVSRGVDTQYFGPGTRLTVL.

This clone was observed a handful of times. The chain recombines TRBV5-1 with TRBJ2-2; D possibly corresponds to TRBD1 (6 bases). The CDR3 covers 13 residues. Germline CDR1 reads SGHRS; CDR2 reads YFSETQ. Trimming stripped 4 bases from V and 5 bases from J, with 9 bases between. Here the CDR3 DNA reads TGCGCCAGCAGCCGTCAGGGGACCGGGGAGCTGTTTTTT. Translated: CASSRQGTGELFF. Complete variable domain (other parts from reference TRBV5-1 and TRBJ2-2): KAGVTQTPRYLIKTRGQQVTLSCSPISGHRSVSWYQQTPGQGLQFLFEYFSETQRNKGNFPGRFSGRQFSNSRSEMNVSTLELGDSALYLCASSRQGTGELFFGEGSRLTVL.

This clone has just a few counts. Other nucleotide sequences in the sample specify the same CDR3. The chain is built from TRBV18 and TRBJ1-1, with D hard to call. Germline loops: CDR1 KGHSH, CDR2 LQKENI. This CDR3 comprises 13 residues. V lost 6 bases, J lost 2 bases, and 10 bases lay in between. The CDR3 bases are TGTGCCAGCTCCCCAGGATCCAACACTGAAGCTTTCTTT. Translating it yields CASSPGSNTEAFF.

This clone showed up just a few times. The chain links TRBV30 to TRBJ1-1; TRBD1 might be the D (5 bases). The V gene lost 1 base and the J gene lost 8 bases, with 11 bases spanning the gap. Germline V gene data show CDR1 as GTSNPN and CDR2 as SVGIG (reference sequence). The CDR3 length is 12 residues. The CDR3 protein is CAWSEGTPEAFF. The CDR3 coding sequence is TGTGCCTGGAGTGAGGGGACTCCCGAAGCTTTCTTT.

This chain connects TRBV5-1 to TRBJ1-2, with 9 positions matching TRBD1. CDR1 and CDR2 (germline): SGHRS, YFSETQ. V shed 4 bases and J 8 bases; nucleotides not matched to a gene: 6. This CDR3 has 13 amino acids. In nucleotides, the CDR3 is TGCGCCAGCAGCGAGGGACAGGGAGGAGGCTACACCTTC. As protein: CASSEGQGGGYTF.

This clone was counted only a few times. The chain is built from TRBV6-5 and TRBJ2-7, with 7 nucleotides matching TRBD2. Trimming cost V 0 bases and J 7 bases; bases outside gene matches: 9. The CDR3 sequence is 15 residues long. The V gene's germline CDR1 is MNHEY and CDR2 SVGAGI. Written as DNA, the CDR3 is TGTGCCAGCAGTTACTCGAGGGAGGGATTACGGGAGCAGTACTTC. Encoded protein: CASSYSREGLREQYF.

As to this clone: This sample also contains other DNA sequences that code for the same CDR3. The chain couples TRBV30 to TRBJ2-3; 8 nucleotides line up with TRBD1. V lost 0 bases, J lost 3 bases, and 2 bases stayed unmatched. There are 14 residues in the CDR3. CDR1 is GTSNPN and CDR2 is SVGIG in the germline V gene (reference sequence). CDR3 coding DNA: TGTGCCTGGAGTGTGCAGGGGGCAACAGATACGCAGTATTTT. Amino acids: CAWSVQGATDTQYF. Filled out from reference TRBV30 and TRBJ2-3, the complete variable domain reads SQTIHQWPATLVQPVGSPLSLECTVEGTSNPNLYWYRQAAGRGLQLLFYSVGIGQISSEVPQNLSASRPQDRQFILSSKKLLLSDSGFYLCAWSVQGATDTQYFGPGTRLTVL.

This clone was counted between two and nine times. The V and J genes are TRBV30 and TRBJ2-3; D gene ambiguous. Trimming removed 0 bases from V and 3 bases from J, with 13 bases in between. This CDR3 is 15 amino acids long. Germline V gene sequence: CDR1 GTSNPN, CDR2 SVGIG (reference sequence). CDR3 in amino acids: CAWSVRAASTDTQYF. The CDR3 DNA reads as TGTGCCTGGAGTGTACGGGCAGCGAGTACAGATACGCAGTATTTT.

There are a few counts of this clone. The chain joins TRBV7-9 to TRBJ1-1; unclear D gene. V dropped 5 bases and J dropped 2 bases, with 12 bases sitting between them. The germline V gene encodes CDR1 SEHNR and CDR2 FQNEAQ (reference sequence). This CDR3 has 14 amino acids. The CDR3 DNA reads TGTGCCAGCAGCACCCCGGACGGAAACACTGAAGCTTTCTTT. The encoded protein is CASSTPDGNTEAFF.

This clone was detected a few times. The gene calls are TRBV2 and TRBJ2-1, with a possible D match to TRBD2 (5 bases). This CDR3 is built from 14 residues. V lost 5 bases and J lost 14, with 22 bases in between. Germline V CDR1 and CDR2: SNHLY, FYNNEI. The CDR3 protein is CASSTQLGVGFKFF. Written as DNA, the CDR3 is TGTGCCAGCAGTACCCAACTAGGAGTAGGATTTAAGTTCTTC.

This clone occurred a few times. The rearrangement joins TRBV28 to TRBJ2-7; weak D call: TRBD1 (7 bases). Looked up from germline, CDR1 is MDHEN and CDR2 is SYDVKM. V was cut by 6 bases and J by 2 bases, with 14 bases left in between. The CDR3 spans 14 residues. This CDR3 is CASRGGQPAYEQYF. CDR3 in DNA: TGTGCCAGCAGGGGGGGACAGCCTGCCTACGAGCAGTACTTC. The whole variable domain, filled in from reference TRBV28 and TRBJ2-7, reads DVKVTQSSRYLVKRTGEKVFLECVQDMDHENMFWYRQDPGLGLRLIYFSYDVKMKEKGDIPEGYSVSREKKERFSLILESASTNQTSMYLCASRGGQPAYEQYFGPGTRLTVT.

The gene calls are TRBV9 and TRBJ1-6; TRBD1 matches 9 bases. Germline-derived CDR1 and CDR2 are SGDLS and YYNGEE. Losses at the gene ends were 0 bases for V and 2 bases for J; bases not matched to a gene: 3. The CDR3 is made up of 17 amino acids. The CDR3, as DNA: TGTGCCAGCAGCGTAGAGGGGACAGGGACCTATAATTCACCCCTCCACTTT. Translation: CASSVEGTGTYNSPLHF.

The V and J genes are TRBV19 and TRBJ2-7; no clear D. Trimming took 6 bases from V and 3 from J, leaving 9 bases between them. The CDR3 spans 12 residues. Germline CDR1 and CDR2: LNHDA and SQIVND (reference sequence). CDR3 DNA sequence: TGTGCCAGTAGAAGTCTAGGCTACGAGCAGTACTTC. Amino acids: CASRSLGYEQYF.

The rearrangement joins TRBV28 to TRBJ2-5, with D possibly matching TRBD2 (7 bases). CDR1 is MDHEN and CDR2 is SYDVKM in the germline V gene. The CDR3 spans 15 residues. V lost 3 bases, J lost 0 bases, and 11 bases lay in between. CDR3 loop: CASSLGGRNQETQYF. In nucleotides, the CDR3 is TGTGCCAGCAGTTTGGGGGGGCGCAACCAAGAGACCCAGTACTTC.

This clone has more than one count but fewer than ten. The chain uses TRBV28 and TRBJ2-3; D is possibly TRBD2 (6 bases). V shed 3 bases and J shed 4 bases, with 11 bases lying between them. Germline V gene data show CDR1 as MDHEN and CDR2 as SYDVKM. The CDR3 length is 14 residues. The CDR3: CASSLVGGADTQYF. For the CDR3, the DNA is TGTGCCAGCAGTTTGGTCGGGGGAGCAGATACGCAGTATTTT. The variable domain in full, with the rest retrieved from reference TRBV28 and TRBJ2-3, is DVKVTQSSRYLVKRTGEKVFLECVQDMDHENMFWYRQDPGLGLRLIYFSYDVKMKEKGDIPEGYSVSREKKERFSLILESASTNQTSMYLCASSLVGGADTQYFGPGTRLTVL.

The CDR3 coding sequence is TGTGCCAGCAGTGAGGGATCGGGGACAGATACGCAGTATTTT. Protein: CASSEGSGTDTQYF. This chain connects TRBV2 to TRBJ2-3; D perhaps matches TRBD2 (5 bases). Deletions cut 3 bases from V and 3 bases from J, with 10 bases between. This CDR3 region has 14 residues. Germline V gene lookup returns CDR1 SNHLY and CDR2 FYNNEI. Supplemented by reference TRBV2 and TRBJ2-3, the full variable domain reads EPEVTQTPSHQVTQMGQEVILRCVPISNHLYFYWYRQILGQKVEFLVSFYNNEISEKSEIFDDQFSVERPDGSNFTLKIRSTKLEDSAMYFCASSEGSGTDTQYFGPGTRLTVL.

This chain uses TRBV7-9 with TRBJ2-1; 8 positions agree with TRBD1. This CDR3 comprises 15 residues. Trimming took 6 bases from V and 3 from J; bases not matched to a gene: 7. Germline V gene sequence: CDR1 SEHNR, CDR2 FQNEAQ (reference sequence). As DNA, the CDR3 is TGTGCCAGCAGGACAGGGACAGGTAACTACAATGAGCAGTTCTTC. It yields the protein CASRTGTGNYNEQFF.

In its sample, this clone was seen a few times. J is TRBJ2-7 and V is TRBV4-1; D is possibly TRBD1 (6 bases). The germline V gene has CDR1 MGHRA and CDR2 YSYEKL. Between the trimmed V and J ends, which lost 3 bases and 7 bases, there was a span of 19 bases. The CDR3 sequence is 15 residues long. CDR3 protein: CASSHLIRGPREQYF. The CDR3 DNA sequence: TGCGCCAGCAGCCATCTTATCAGGGGCCCTCGGGAGCAGTACTTC.